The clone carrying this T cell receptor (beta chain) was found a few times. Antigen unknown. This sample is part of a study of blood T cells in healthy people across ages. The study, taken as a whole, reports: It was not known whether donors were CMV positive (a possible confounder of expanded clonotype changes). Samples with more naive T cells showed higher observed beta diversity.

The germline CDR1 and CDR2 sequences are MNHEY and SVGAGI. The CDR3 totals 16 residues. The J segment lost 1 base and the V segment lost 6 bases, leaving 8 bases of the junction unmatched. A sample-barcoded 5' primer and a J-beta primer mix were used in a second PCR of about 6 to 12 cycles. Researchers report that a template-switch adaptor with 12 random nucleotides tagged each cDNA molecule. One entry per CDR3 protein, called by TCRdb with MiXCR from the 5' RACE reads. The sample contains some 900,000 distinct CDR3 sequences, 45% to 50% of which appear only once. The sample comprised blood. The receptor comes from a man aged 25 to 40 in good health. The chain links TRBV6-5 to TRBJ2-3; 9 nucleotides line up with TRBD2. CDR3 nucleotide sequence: TGTGCCAGCAGCCGTGACCTAGCGGGGCGCACAGATACGCAGTATTTT. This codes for CASSRDLAGRTDTQYF.